This TCR beta chain comes out of a study of T cells in women clearing cervical HPV infection. The overall study: Blood came at first lesion visit for cases, post-clearance for controls.

Germline V gene lookup returns CDR1 GTSNPN and CDR2 SVGIG (reference sequence). The CDR3 sequence is 14 residues long. Losses at the gene ends were 4 bases for V and 5 bases for J; bases not matched to a gene: 9. Repertoires were generated with immunoSEQ multiplex PCR, while TCRdb's copy carries only in-frame clones and drops some. The table lists about 22,000 clones. To note about this clone: The read stops 3 residues short of the end of the CDR3; the missing end is completed from the germline J gene.

This receptor was identified in a woman aged 18 to 75 with a cervical HPV16 infection that either progressed to CIN3+ or cleared (not recorded which). Sequenced material: blood buffy coat. The chain joins TRBV30 to TRBJ2-5; 8 positions match TRBD1. CDR3 bases read: TGTGCCTGGAACAGACAGGGGTTTGTGGAGACC. Translated: CAWNRQGFVET. The CDR3 reads in full as CAWNRQGFVETQYF.